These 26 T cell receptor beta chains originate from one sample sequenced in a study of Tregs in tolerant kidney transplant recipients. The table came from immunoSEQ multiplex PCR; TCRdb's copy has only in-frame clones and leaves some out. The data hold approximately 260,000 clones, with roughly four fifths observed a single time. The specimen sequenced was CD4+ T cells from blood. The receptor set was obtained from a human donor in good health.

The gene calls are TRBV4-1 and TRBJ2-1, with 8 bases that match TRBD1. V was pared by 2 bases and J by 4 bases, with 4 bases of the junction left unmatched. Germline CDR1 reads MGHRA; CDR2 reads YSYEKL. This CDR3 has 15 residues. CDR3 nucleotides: TGCGCCAGCAGCCAAACGGGGACAGGATACAATGAGCAGTTCTTC. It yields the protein CASSQTGTGYNEQFF.

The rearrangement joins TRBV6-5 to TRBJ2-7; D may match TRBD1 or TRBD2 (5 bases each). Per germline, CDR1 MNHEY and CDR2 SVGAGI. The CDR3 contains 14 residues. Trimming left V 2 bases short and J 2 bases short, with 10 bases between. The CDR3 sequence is CASSYQGEPYEQYF. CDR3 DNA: TGTGCCAGCAGTTACCAAGGGGAGCCCTACGAGCAGTACTTC.

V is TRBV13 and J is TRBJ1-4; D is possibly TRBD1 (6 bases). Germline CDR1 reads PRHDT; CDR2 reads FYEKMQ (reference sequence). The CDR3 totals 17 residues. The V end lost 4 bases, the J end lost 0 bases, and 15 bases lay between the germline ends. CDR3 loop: CASSSSTQGSTNEKLFF. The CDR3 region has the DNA TGTGCCAGCAGCTCCTCTACCCAGGGGTCAACTAATGAAAAACTGTTTTTT.

CDR3 sequence reads: CASSRRPQETQYF. CDR3 sequence (DNA): TGTGCCAGCTCACGACGACCTCAAGAGACCCAGTACTTC. The chain carries TRBV18 and TRBJ2-5; D ambiguous. Germline lookup yields CDR1 KGHSH and CDR2 LQKENI. CDR3 length: 13 amino acids. Trimming removed 4 bases at V and 2 bases at J, with 8 bases between. Filled out from reference TRBV18 and TRBJ2-5, the complete variable domain reads NAGVMQNPRHLVRRRGQEARLRCSPMKGHSHVYWYRQLPEEGLKFMVYLQKENIIDESGMPKERFSAEFPKEGPSILRIQQVVRGDSAAYFCASSRRPQETQYFGPGTRLLVL.

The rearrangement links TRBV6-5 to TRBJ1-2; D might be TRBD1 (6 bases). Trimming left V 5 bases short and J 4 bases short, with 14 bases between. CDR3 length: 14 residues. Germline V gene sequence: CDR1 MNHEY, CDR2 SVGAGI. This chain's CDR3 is CASSPGQTLYGYTF. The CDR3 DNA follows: TGTGCCAGCAGTCCAGGACAGACCCTCTATGGCTACACCTTC.

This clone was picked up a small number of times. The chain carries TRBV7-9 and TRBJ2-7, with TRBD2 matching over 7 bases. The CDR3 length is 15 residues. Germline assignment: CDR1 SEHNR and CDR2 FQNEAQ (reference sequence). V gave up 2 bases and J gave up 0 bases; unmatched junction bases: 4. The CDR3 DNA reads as TGTGCCAGCAGCTTAAGCGGGATTAGCTCCTACGAGCAGTACTTC. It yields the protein CASSLSGISSYEQYF. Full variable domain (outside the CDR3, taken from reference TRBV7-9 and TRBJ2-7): DTGVSQNPRHKITKRGQNVTFRCDPISEHNRLYWYRQTLGQGPEFLTYFQNEAQLEKSRLLSDRFSAERPKGSFSTLEIQRTEQGDSAMYLCASSLSGISSYEQYFGPGTRLTVT.

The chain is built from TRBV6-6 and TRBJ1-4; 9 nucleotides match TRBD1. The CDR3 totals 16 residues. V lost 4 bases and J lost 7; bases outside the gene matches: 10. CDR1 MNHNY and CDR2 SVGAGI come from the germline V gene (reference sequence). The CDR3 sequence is CASSSTGQGTGEKLFF. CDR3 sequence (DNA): TGTGCCAGCAGTTCCACGGGACAGGGCACGGGTGAAAAACTGTTTTTT.

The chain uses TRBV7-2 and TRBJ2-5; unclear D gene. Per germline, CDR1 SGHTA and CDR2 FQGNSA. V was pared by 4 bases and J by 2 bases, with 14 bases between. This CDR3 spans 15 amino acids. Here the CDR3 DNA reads TGTGCCAGCAGCTCGCGGCCCGGGTCTCAAGAGACCCAGTACTTC. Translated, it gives CASSSRPGSQETQYF.

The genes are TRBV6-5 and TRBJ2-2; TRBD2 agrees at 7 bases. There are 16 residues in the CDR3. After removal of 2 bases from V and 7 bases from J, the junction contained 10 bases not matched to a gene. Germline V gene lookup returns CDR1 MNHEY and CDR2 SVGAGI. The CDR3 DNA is TGTGCCAGCAGTTACAGTCCGATGAGCGGGGTCGGGGAGCTGTTTTTT. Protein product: CASSYSPMSGVGELFF.

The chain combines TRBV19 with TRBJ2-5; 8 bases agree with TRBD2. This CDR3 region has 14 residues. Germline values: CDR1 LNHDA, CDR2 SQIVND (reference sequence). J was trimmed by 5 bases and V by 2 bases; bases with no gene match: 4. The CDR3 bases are TGTGCCAGTAGTATATACGGGAGGGGGGAGACCCAGTACTTC. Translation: CASSIYGRGETQYF.

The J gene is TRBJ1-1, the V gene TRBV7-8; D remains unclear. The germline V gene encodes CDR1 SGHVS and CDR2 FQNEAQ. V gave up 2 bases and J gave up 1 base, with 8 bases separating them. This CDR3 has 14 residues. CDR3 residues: CASSLRQPNTEAFF. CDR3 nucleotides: TGTGCCAGCAGCTTACGCCAACCGAACACTGAAGCTTTCTTT.

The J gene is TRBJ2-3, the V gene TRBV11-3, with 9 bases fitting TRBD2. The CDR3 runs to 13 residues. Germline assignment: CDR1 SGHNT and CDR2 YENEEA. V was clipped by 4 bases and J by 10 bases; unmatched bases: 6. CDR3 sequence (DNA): TGTGCCAGCAGCTCGACGACTAGCGGCCCGCAGTATTTT. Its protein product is CASSSTTSGPQYF.

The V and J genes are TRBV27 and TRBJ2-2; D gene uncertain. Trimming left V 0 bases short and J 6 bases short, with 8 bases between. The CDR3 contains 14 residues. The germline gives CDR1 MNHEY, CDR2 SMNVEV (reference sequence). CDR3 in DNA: TGTGCCAGCAGTTTATCGGCCGGGCCCGGGGAGCTGTTTTTT. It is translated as CASSLSAGPGELFF.

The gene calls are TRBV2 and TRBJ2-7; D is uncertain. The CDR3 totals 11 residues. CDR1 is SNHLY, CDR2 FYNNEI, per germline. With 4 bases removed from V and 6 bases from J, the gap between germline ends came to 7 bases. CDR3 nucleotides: TGTGCCAGCAGTGCGACACTCGAGCAGTACTTC. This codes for CASSATLEQYF.

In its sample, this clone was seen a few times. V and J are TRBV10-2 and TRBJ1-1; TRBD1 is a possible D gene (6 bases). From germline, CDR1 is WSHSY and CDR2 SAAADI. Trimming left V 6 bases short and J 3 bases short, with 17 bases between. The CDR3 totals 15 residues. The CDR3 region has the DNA TGCGCCAGCAGGGACCACTCGGGGGGGCACACTGAAGCTTTCTTT. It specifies CASRDHSGGHTEAFF.

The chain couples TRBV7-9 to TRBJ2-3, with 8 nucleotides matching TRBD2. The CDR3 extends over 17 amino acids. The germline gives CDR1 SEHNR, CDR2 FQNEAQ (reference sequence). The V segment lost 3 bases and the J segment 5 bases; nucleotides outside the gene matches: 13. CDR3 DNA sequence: TGTGCCAGCAGCTTCAGAAGGAGCGGGAGAGTAGGAGATACGCAGTATTTT. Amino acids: CASSFRRSGRVGDTQYF.

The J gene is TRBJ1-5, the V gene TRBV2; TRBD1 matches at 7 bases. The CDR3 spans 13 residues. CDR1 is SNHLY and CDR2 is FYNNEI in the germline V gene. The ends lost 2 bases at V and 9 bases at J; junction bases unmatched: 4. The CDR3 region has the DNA TGTGCCAGCAGTGAACAGGGGGAAGGGCCCCAGCATTTT. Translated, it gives CASSEQGEGPQHF.

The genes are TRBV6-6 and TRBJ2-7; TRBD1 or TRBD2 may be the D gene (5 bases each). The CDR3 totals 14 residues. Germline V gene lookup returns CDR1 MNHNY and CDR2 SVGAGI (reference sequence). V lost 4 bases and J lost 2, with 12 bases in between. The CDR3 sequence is CASSFGDVTYEQYF. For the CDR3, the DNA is TGTGCCAGCAGTTTCGGGGACGTTACCTACGAGCAGTACTTC.

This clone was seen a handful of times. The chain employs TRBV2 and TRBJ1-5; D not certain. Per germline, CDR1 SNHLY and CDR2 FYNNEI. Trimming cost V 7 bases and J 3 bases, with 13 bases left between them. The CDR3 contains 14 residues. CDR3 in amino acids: CASKARAVNQPQHF. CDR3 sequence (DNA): TGTGCCAGCAAGGCGCGGGCAGTCAATCAGCCCCAGCATTTT.

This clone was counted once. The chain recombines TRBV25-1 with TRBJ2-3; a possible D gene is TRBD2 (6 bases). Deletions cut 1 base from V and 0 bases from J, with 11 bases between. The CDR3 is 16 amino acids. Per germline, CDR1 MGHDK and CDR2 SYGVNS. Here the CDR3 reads CASSEWLAASTDTQYF. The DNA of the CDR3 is TGTGCCAGCAGTGAATGGTTAGCGGCTAGCACAGATACGCAGTATTTT.

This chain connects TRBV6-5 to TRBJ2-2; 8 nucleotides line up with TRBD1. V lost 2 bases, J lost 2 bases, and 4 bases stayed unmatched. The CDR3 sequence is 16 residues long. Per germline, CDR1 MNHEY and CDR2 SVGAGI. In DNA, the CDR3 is TGTGCCAGCAGTTACGACAGGGGCCTAAACACCGGGGAGCTGTTTTTT. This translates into CASSYDRGLNTGELFF.

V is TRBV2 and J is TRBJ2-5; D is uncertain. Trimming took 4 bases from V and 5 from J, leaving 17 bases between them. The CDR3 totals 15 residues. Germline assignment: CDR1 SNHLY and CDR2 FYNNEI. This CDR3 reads CASSVEAQHGETQYF. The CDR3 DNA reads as TGTGCCAGCAGTGTAGAAGCGCAACATGGGGAGACCCAGTACTTC.

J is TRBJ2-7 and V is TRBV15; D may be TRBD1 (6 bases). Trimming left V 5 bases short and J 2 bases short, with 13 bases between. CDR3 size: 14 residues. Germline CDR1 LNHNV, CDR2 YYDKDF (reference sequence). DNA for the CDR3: TGTGCCACCAGCCGGGACACCCCGGCCTACGAGCAGTACTTC. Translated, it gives CATSRDTPAYEQYF. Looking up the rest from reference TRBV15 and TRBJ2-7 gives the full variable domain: DAMVIQNPRYQVTQFGKPVTLSCSQTLNHNVMYWYQQKSSQAPKLLFHYYDKDFNNEADTPDNFQSRRPNTSFCFLDIRSPGLGDTAMYLCATSRDTPAYEQYFGPGTRLTVT.

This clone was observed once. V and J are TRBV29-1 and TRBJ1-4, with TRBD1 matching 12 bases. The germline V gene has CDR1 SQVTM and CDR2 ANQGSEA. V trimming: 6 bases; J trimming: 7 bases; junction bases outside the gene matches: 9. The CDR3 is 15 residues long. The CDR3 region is CSVGRGQGAGEKLFF. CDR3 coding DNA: TGCAGCGTCGGACGGGGACAGGGGGCGGGTGAAAAACTGTTTTTT.

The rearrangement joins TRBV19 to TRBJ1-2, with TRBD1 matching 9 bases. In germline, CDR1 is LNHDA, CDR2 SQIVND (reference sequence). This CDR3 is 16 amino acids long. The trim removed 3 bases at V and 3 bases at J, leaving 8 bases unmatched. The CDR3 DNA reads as TGTGCCAGTAGTATCTTCCGGGACAGGGTGTACTATGGCTACACCTTC. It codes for CASSIFRDRVYYGYTF.

As DNA, the CDR3 is TGTGCCAGCAGTGAAAGACGCAGCAAGGGCAACACCATATATTTT. This translates into CASSERRSKGNTIYF. This rearrangement joins TRBV6-1 to TRBJ1-3, with no clear D. Germline V gene lookup returns CDR1 MNHNS and CDR2 SASEGT. Trimming took 2 bases from V and 7 from J, leaving 15 bases between them. This CDR3 is 15 amino acids long.